These 25 T cell receptor beta chains share one sample of origin, sequenced in a study of T cell changes during pregnancy in multiple sclerosis. Data came from immunoSEQ multiplex PCR; TCRdb stores just in-frame clones and leaves some out. The profile shows roughly 42,000 clones, more than 90% of them singletons. The material sequenced was CD8+ T cells from peripheral blood mononuclear cells, taken in the third trimester of pregnancy. All receptors derive from a female donor with multiple sclerosis, enrolled in a pregnancy study.

The rearrangement joins TRBV29-1 to TRBJ2-7; 13 nucleotides match TRBD2. Per germline, CDR1 SQVTM and CDR2 ANQGSEA. The trim removed 6 bases at V and 4 bases at J, leaving 3 bases unmatched. The CDR3 runs 13 residues. The CDR3 reads CSVGTSGTYEQYF. CDR3 nucleotide sequence: TGCAGCGTCGGGACTAGCGGGACGTACGAGCAGTACTTC.

CDR3 residues: CASSLTGQGYQPQHF. The CDR3 nucleotides read TGTGCCAGTAGTCTAACGGGACAGGGCTATCAGCCCCAGCATTTT. The J gene is TRBJ1-5, the V gene TRBV19; TRBD1 matches at 9 bases. CDR1 and CDR2 from the germline V gene are LNHDA and SQIVND (reference sequence). Trimming cost V 5 bases and J 5 bases; bases outside gene matches: 7. The CDR3 has 15 amino acids.

The CDR3 DNA reads TGCGCCAGCAGCTTGGATTTTATGGAGACCCAGTACTTC. The encoded protein is CASSLDFMETQYF. The chain joins TRBV5-1 to TRBJ2-5; D is unclear. The germline V gene has CDR1 SGHRS and CDR2 YFSETQ. V lost 0 bases, J lost 5 bases, and 8 bases lay in between. This CDR3 comprises 13 residues.

The V call is TRBV2, the J call TRBJ2-7; D possibly corresponds to TRBD2 (5 bases). This CDR3 comprises 12 residues. The germline V gene encodes CDR1 SNHLY and CDR2 FYNNEI. Trimming removed 7 bases at V and 3 bases at J, with 10 bases between. CDR3 region: CASTTGNYEQYF. CDR3 coding DNA: TGTGCCAGCACCACGGGGAACTACGAGCAGTACTTC.

The V gene is TRBV6-1, the J gene TRBJ1-1; 8 positions agree with TRBD1. The V gene end was trimmed by 1 base and the J gene end by 1 base; junction bases not matched to a gene: 5. Per the germline V gene, CDR1 is MNHNS and CDR2 is SASEGT. The CDR3 has 16 amino acids. The CDR3 loop is CASSEDPGTGNTEAFF. CDR3 bases: TGTGCCAGCAGTGAAGATCCCGGGACAGGGAACACTGAAGCTTTCTTT.

The rearrangement links TRBV6-4 to TRBJ2-1; 10 bases are a match to TRBD2. The J segment lost 4 bases and the V segment lost 0 bases, leaving 3 bases of the junction unmatched. Germline V gene data show CDR1 as MRHNA and CDR2 as SNTAGT. CDR3 length equals 16 residues. The CDR3 spells CASSDSSGGPYNEQFF. The CDR3 nucleotides are TGTGCCAGCAGTGACTCTAGCGGGGGGCCGTACAATGAGCAGTTCTTC.

V and J are TRBV2 and TRBJ1-3; a weak D match, TRBD1 (6 bases). V lost 8 bases and J 0 bases, leaving 11 bases between the germline ends. In germline, CDR1 is SNHLY, CDR2 FYNNEI. This CDR3 contains 14 residues. The CDR3 DNA follows: TGTGCCAGCGAAGGCAGGGGCTCTGGAAACACCATATATTTT. It encodes CASEGRGSGNTIYF.

The CDR3 here is CASSTIPGHNYEQYF. DNA for the CDR3: TGTGCCAGCAGTACCATCCCGGGACATAACTACGAGCAGTACTTC. The chain has TRBV28 and TRBJ2-7, with D maybe TRBD1 (6 bases). Trimming took 5 bases from V and 3 from J, leaving 17 bases between them. The CDR3 totals 15 residues. In germline, CDR1 is MDHEN, CDR2 SYDVKM.

This chain uses TRBV5-8 with TRBJ1-5; TRBD1 matches at 12 bases. Losses at the gene ends were 3 bases for V and 9 bases for J; bases not matched to a gene: 10. The V gene's germline CDR1 is SGHTS and CDR2 YDEGEE. The CDR3 is 16 amino acids. The CDR3 region has the DNA TGTGCCAGCAGCTCGGGACAGGGGGCATTAGAGCCGCCCCAGCATTTT. It codes for CASSSGQGALEPPQHF.

Here the CDR3 DNA reads TGTGCCAGTATGGGGGCTAGCGGGAGCATGGGGCCCTACGAGCAGTACTTC. Residues: CASMGASGSMGPYEQYF. The chain couples TRBV19 to TRBJ2-7; 10 bases fit TRBD2. After removal of 7 bases from V and 2 bases from J, the junction contained 14 bases not matched to a gene. Germline-derived CDR1 and CDR2 are LNHDA and SQIVND (reference sequence). The CDR3 totals 17 residues.

V usage is TRBV2 and J usage is TRBJ2-1; a weak D match, TRBD2 (5 bases). The CDR3 spans 15 residues. Trimming took 8 bases from V and 0 from J, leaving 14 bases between them. The germline gives CDR1 SNHLY, CDR2 FYNNEI. The CDR3 loop reads CASRISGNSYNEQFF. The DNA of the CDR3 is TGTGCCAGCCGTATTTCGGGAAACTCCTACAATGAGCAGTTCTTC.

The chain combines TRBV4-3 with TRBJ1-5; D might be TRBD1 (5 bases). Looked up from germline, CDR1 is LGHNA and CDR2 is YSLEER. The CDR3 runs to 15 residues. The V end was cut by 4 bases, the J end by 1 base, with 11 bases between. DNA of the CDR3: TGCGCCAGCAGCCTAGGGGTGTGGAGCAATCAGCCCCAGCATTTT. As protein: CASSLGVWSNQPQHF.

This chain joins TRBV28 and TRBJ2-7; tentative D call: TRBD1 (5 bases). The germline CDR1 and CDR2 sequences are MDHEN and SYDVKM. The CDR3 length is 16 residues. The ends were cut back, 6 bases at V and 5 bases at J, with 23 bases in the middle. CDR3 loop: CASSQPKTDSINEQYF. CDR3 nucleotides: TGTGCCAGCAGCCAACCTAAGACTGACAGTATCAACGAGCAGTACTTC.

The chain is built from TRBV5-8 and TRBJ2-1, with 11 bases identical to TRBD1. The CDR3 totals 19 residues. The V gene's germline CDR1 is SGHTS and CDR2 YDEGEE. The V and J ends lost 0 bases and 8 bases, in that order; junction bases with no gene match: 16. The CDR3 DNA sequence: TGTGCCAGCAGCTTGGGGGTATGGGACGGACAGGGGGCTGGCGATGAGCAGTTCTTC. Protein: CASSLGVWDGQGAGDEQFF.

The rearrangement joins TRBV28 to TRBJ2-5; 8 bases map to TRBD1. Germline trimming cut 6 bases from V and 3 bases from J; bases unmatched to any gene: 6. The CDR3 totals 14 residues. Germline lookup yields CDR1 MDHEN and CDR2 SYDVKM. The CDR3, as DNA: TGTGCCAGCAGGGAGACAGGGGCAGAAGAGACCCAGTACTTC. Translated: CASRETGAEETQYF.

This rearrangement joins TRBV5-1 to TRBJ2-7; D remains ambiguous. Trimming took 0 bases from V and 4 from J, leaving 8 bases between them. Germline loops: CDR1 SGHRS, CDR2 YFSETQ. The CDR3 contains 13 residues. CDR3: CASSLGGEYEQYF. CDR3 sequence (DNA): TGCGCCAGCAGCTTGGGCGGCGAATACGAGCAGTACTTC.

J is TRBJ2-2 and V is TRBV7-2; the match to TRBD1 covers 12 bases. There are 17 residues in the CDR3. V dropped 5 bases and J dropped 3; count of bases not matched to a gene: 7. Germline-derived CDR1 and CDR2 are SGHTA and FQGNSA. In DNA form, the CDR3 reads TGTGCCAGCAGCGCCCCGGGACAGGGGGCATACACCGGGGAGCTGTTTTTT. It specifies CASSAPGQGAYTGELFF.

The gene calls are TRBV19 and TRBJ1-1; tentatively, D is TRBD1 (6 bases). CDR3 length: 14 residues. V gave up 2 bases and J gave up 0 bases, with 7 bases separating them. CDR1 and CDR2 from the germline V gene are LNHDA and SQIVND (reference sequence). Here the CDR3 reads CASSITGMNTEAFF. In nucleotides, the CDR3 is TGTGCCAGTAGTATAACAGGGATGAACACTGAAGCTTTCTTT.

The rearrangement joins TRBV5-5 to TRBJ2-7, with TRBD1 identical over 9 bases. CDR1 is SGHKS, CDR2 YYEKEE, per germline (reference sequence). The CDR3 extends over 15 amino acids. Trimming at V came to 3 bases and at J to 2 bases, leaving 6 bases not matched to a gene. The CDR3 loop is CASSSIQGAAYEQYF. The DNA of the CDR3 is TGTGCCAGCAGCTCTATACAGGGGGCGGCCTACGAGCAGTACTTC.

The V gene is TRBV19, the J gene TRBJ2-1; D might be TRBD1 (6 bases). CDR3 size: 14 residues. V gave up 3 bases and J gave up 8 bases, with 14 bases separating them. Germline V CDR1 and CDR2: LNHDA, SQIVND (reference sequence). CDR3 loop: CASSIVGQSDEQFF. The CDR3 DNA is TGTGCCAGTAGTATTGTCGGACAGAGCGATGAGCAGTTCTTC.

The rearrangement joins TRBV9 to TRBJ1-6; TRBD1 might be the D (5 bases). The CDR3 has 15 residues. Trimming stripped 1 base from V and 10 bases from J, with 15 bases between. CDR1 and CDR2 from the germline V gene are SGDLS and YYNGEE. The CDR3 region is CASSVKGEAESPLHF. Written as DNA, the CDR3 is TGTGCCAGCAGCGTAAAAGGGGAAGCTGAGTCACCCCTCCACTTT.

The chain employs TRBV29-1 and TRBJ1-5; 11 bases align to TRBD1. Germline-derived CDR1 and CDR2 are SQVTM and ANQGSEA. J lost 3 bases, V lost 6 bases, and 4 bases had no gene match. This CDR3 is 14 amino acids long. CDR3 protein: CSVAGQGDNQPQHF. The DNA of the CDR3 is TGCAGCGTCGCGGGACAGGGGGACAATCAGCCCCAGCATTTT.

V usage is TRBV7-8 and J usage is TRBJ1-4; TRBD1 is a possible D gene (5 bases). Germline V lookup: CDR1 SGHVS, CDR2 FQNEAQ. This CDR3 contains 14 residues. V lost 5 bases, J lost 8 bases, and 15 bases lay in between. For the CDR3, the DNA is TGTGCCAGCAGCCAAGGGGTTAGATCGGAAAAACTGTTTTTT. Translated, it gives CASSQGVRSEKLFF.

This chain joins TRBV15 and TRBJ1-2; 10 nucleotides match TRBD1. V gave up 3 bases and J gave up 8 bases; unmatched junction bases: 3. The CDR3 covers 13 residues. The germline CDR1 and CDR2 sequences are LNHNV and YYDKDF (reference sequence). CDR3 protein: CATSSEGQGGYTF. The CDR3 bases are TGTGCCACCAGCAGCGAGGGACAGGGGGGCTACACCTTC.

The genes are TRBV27 and TRBJ2-3; D call uncertain. Deletions cut 1 base from V and 3 bases from J, with 5 bases between. The CDR3 is made up of 13 amino acids. The germline CDR1 and CDR2 sequences are MNHEY and SMNVEV (reference sequence). The CDR3 here is CASSLFPTDTQYF. The CDR3 DNA follows: TGTGCCAGCAGTTTATTCCCAACAGATACGCAGTATTTT.